This TCR beta chain was recorded in a study of OX40 agonist ivuxolimab in advanced cancers. Only in-frame clones appear in the TCRdb table, and some are missing; sequencing was by immunoSEQ multiplex PCR. This sample has around 84,000 clones; 92% occur once, and the top ten carry 0.5% to 0.65%. This CDR3 spans 17 amino acids. With V trimmed by 6 bases and J by 1 base, 15 bases remained unmatched. The germline V gene has CDR1 LNHDA and CDR2 SQIVND (reference sequence). This clonotype was obtained from an adult with an advanced solid tumor such as melanoma, head and neck, liver or kidney cancer. This chain connects TRBV19 to TRBJ2-7; TRBD1 matches at 7 bases. This specimen was CD4+ or CD8+ T cells sorted from blood, taken in a trial of the OX40 agonist ivuxolimab. In DNA, the CDR3 is TGTGCCAGTAGCGGGACAGAGCTACCCAGAGGTTCCTACGAGCAGTACTTC. Translated: CASSGTELPRGSYEQYF.